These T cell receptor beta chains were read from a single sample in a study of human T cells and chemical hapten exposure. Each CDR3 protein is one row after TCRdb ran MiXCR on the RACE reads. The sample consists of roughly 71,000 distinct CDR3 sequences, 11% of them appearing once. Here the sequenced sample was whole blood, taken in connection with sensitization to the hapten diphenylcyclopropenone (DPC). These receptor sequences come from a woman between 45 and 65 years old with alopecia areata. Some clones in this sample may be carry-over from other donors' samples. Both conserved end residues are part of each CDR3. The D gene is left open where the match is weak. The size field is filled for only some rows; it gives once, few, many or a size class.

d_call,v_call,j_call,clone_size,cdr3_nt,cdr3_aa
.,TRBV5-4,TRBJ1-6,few,TGTGCCAGCAGCTTGGGTTCCTCTTCACCCCTCCACTTT,CASSLGSSSPLHF
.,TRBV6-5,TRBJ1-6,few,TGTGCCAGCAGTTACTCCATCTCAGGGGTCACGAATAATTCACCCCTCCACTTT,CASSYSISGVTNNSPLHF
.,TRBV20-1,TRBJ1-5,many,TGCAGTGCTAGAGACAGTAGCAATCAGCCCCAGCATTTT,CSARDSSNQPQHF
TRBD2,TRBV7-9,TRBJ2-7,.,TGTGCCAGCGTGAGGCGGGAGGGCCCCTACGAGCAGTACTTC,CASVRREGPYEQYF
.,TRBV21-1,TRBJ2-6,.,TGTGCCAGCAGCAAAAGGGGAAGGCCTGGGGCCAACGTCCTGACTTTC,CASSKRGRPGANVLTF
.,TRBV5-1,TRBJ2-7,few,TGCGCCAGCAGCTTCGAGGGGAGCCCCGGCTACGAGCAGTACTTC,CASSFEGSPGYEQYF
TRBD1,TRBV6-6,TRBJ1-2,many,TGTGCCAGCAGTCCGTCGGGACAGGGAGGCTACACCTTC,CASSPSGQGGYTF
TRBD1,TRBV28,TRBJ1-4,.,TGTGCCAGCAGTCGGACAGGGTTGGGTTCTGAAAAACTGTTTTTT,CASSRTGLGSEKLFF
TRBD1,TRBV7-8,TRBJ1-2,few,TGTGCCAGCAGCTCGCTGACAGGGTCCTATGGCTACACCTTC,CASSSLTGSYGYTF
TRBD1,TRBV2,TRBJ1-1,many,TGTGCCAGCAGGGGAATTGACAGGGTCGAAACTGAAGCTTTCTTT,CASRGIDRVETEAFF
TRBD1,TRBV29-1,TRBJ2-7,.,TGCAGCGTTCCTGGGACAGGACGATTTCAATACGAGCAGTACTTC,CSVPGTGRFQYEQYF
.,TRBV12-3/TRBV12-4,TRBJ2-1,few,TGTGCCAGCAGTTTACAGGGGTTTGAGCAGTTCTTC,CASSLQGFEQFF
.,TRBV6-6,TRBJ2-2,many,TGTGCCAGCAGTTACAAACCCGGGGAGCTGTTTTTT,CASSYKPGELFF
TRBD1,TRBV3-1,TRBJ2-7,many,TGTGCCAGCAGCCAGGCGGGACAGGGCTACGAGCAGTACTTC,CASSQAGQGYEQYF
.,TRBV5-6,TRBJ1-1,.,TGTGCCAGCAGCTCCAGCCTGGGGAACACTGAAGCTTTCTTT,CASSSSLGNTEAFF
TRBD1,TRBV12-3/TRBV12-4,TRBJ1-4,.,TGTGCCAGCAGTTTTGAGGGGGCTGATGAAAAACTGTTTTTT,CASSFEGADEKLFF
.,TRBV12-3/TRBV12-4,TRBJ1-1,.,TGTGCCAGCAGTTTTTCCGGACTTACGAACACTGAAGCTTTCTTT,CASSFSGLTNTEAFF
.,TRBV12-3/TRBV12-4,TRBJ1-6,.,TGTGCCAGCAGGAGGGACCCCTGGGGCTATAATTCACCCCTCCACTTT,CASRRDPWGYNSPLHF
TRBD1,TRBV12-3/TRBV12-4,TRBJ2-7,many,TGTGCCAGCAGCCCGACAGGGATCGAGCAGTACTTC,CASSPTGIEQYF
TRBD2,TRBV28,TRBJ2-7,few,TGTGCCAGCCTGACTAGCGGAGCCTACGAGCAGTACTTC,CASLTSGAYEQYF
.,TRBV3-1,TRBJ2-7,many,TGTGCCAGCAGCCAAGTAAGGGGCTCCTACGAGCAGTACTTC,CASSQVRGSYEQYF
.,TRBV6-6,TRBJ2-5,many,TGTGCCAGCCGCCTAATAGAGACCCAGTACTTC,CASRLIETQYF
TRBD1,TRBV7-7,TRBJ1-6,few,TGTGCTAGCAGCACACATAGTCTTACAGGGGGCGTAGATTCACCCCTCCACTTT,CASSTHSLTGGVDSPLHF